This T cell receptor (beta chain) originates from a study of T cell responses to AZD1222 COVID-19 vaccine. The CDR3 is made up of 18 amino acids. Germline loops: CDR1 SGHTA, CDR2 FQGNSA. V was clipped by 2 bases and J by 3 bases; unmatched bases: 14. Overall study findings and caveats: White British people made up most donors, females outnumbered males, and clonal diversity was possibly underestimated. Just a handful of AZD1222 recipients tested seropositive at baseline.

Repertoires were generated with immunoSEQ multiplex PCR, while TCRdb's copy carries only in-frame clones and drops some. The sample lists about 120,000 clones; around 83% were seen once. Remarks on this clone: Its antigen remains unidentified.

This chain joins TRBV7-2 and TRBJ2-7; 9 positions match TRBD2. Here the sequenced sample was peripheral blood, taken 28 days after the second AZD1222 dose. The source is an adult who received the AZD1222 COVID-19 vaccine. This CDR3 is CASSLIATYSGRGYEQYF. Here the CDR3 DNA reads TGTGCCAGCAGCTTAATCGCCACTTATAGCGGGAGAGGCTACGAGCAGTACTTC.